This TCR beta chain was observed in a study of T-cell reconstitution after alpha-beta-depleted transplantation in children. The sample holds many counts of this clonotype. V lost 1 base, J lost 7 bases, and 5 bases lay in between. CDR3 size: 12 residues. Looked up from germline, CDR1 is SGHTA and CDR2 is FQGTGA. TCRbeta library preparation incorporated unique molecular identifiers. TCRdb itself ran the PCR reads through MiXCR, one entry per CDR3 protein. The profile shows about 640,000 distinct CDR3 sequences, roughly 17% of them singletons. The sequences come from PBMCs from the stem cell graft donor, collected from the stem cell graft. The J gene is TRBJ2-1, the V gene TRBV7-3; D remains unclear. This TCR derives from a human donor who donated a stem cell graft to a child with acute myeloid leukemia. DNA for the CDR3: TGTGCCAGCAGCTTAATGGGAAATGAGCAGTTCTTC. The encoded protein is CASSLMGNEQFF.